Below are 12 T cell receptor beta chains sequenced from a single sample in a study of blood T cell repertoires in COVID-19. Sequencing was performed with immunoSEQ multiplex PCR; in TCRdb, only in-frame clones are kept and a portion is missing. Of about 120,000 clones listed, roughly 79% were seen once; the top ten hold about 2.3%. The specimen was peripheral blood. These receptors were taken from a man in his 70s with acute or convalescent COVID-19.

The CDR3 reads CASSLEGARTGELFF. DNA of the CDR3: TGCGCCAGCAGCTTGGAAGGGGCGCGAACCGGGGAGCTGTTTTTT. The rearrangement uses TRBV5-1 and TRBJ2-2; a possible D gene is TRBD1 (5 bases). V lost 0 bases to trimming and J lost 5 bases, with 11 bases between them. Germline V gene data show CDR1 as SGHRS and CDR2 as YFSETQ. The CDR3 has 15 amino acids.

The J gene is TRBJ1-2, the V gene TRBV5-4, with 8 bases lining up with TRBD1. Trimming cost V 1 base and J 6 bases; bases outside gene matches: 11. This CDR3 spans 16 amino acids. Germline V CDR1 and CDR2: SGHNT, YYREEE (reference sequence). The CDR3 DNA sequence: TGTGCCAGCAGCTTGTATATCGCAGGGGGCAGGCATGGCTACACCTTC. Translating it yields CASSLYIAGGRHGYTF.

This chain uses TRBV6-5 with TRBJ1-3; no definite D call. CDR1 and CDR2 from the germline V gene are MNHEY and SVGAGI. Trimming shortened V by 0 bases and J by 7 bases, and 10 bases separated the two germline ends. The CDR3 has 14 residues. CDR3 loop: CASSYSRERNTIYF. The CDR3 region has the DNA TGTGCCAGCAGTTACTCAAGGGAGCGCAACACCATATATTTT.

The chain uses TRBV19 and TRBJ1-1; D not resolved. Trimming pared 4 bases from V and 5 bases from J, leaving 8 bases between. Germline loops: CDR1 LNHDA, CDR2 SQIVND (reference sequence). CDR3 length: 12 amino acids. The CDR3 spells CASSTRFTEAFF. The CDR3 DNA reads as TGTGCCAGTAGTACTCGTTTTACTGAAGCTTTCTTT.

The chain couples TRBV18 to TRBJ2-2, with unresolved D. The ends were cut back, 4 bases at V and 5 bases at J, with 11 bases in the middle. CDR1 and CDR2 from the germline V gene are KGHSH and LQKENI. The CDR3 length is 14 residues. CDR3 coding DNA: TGTGCCAGCTCACTAAGCCAAAGTACCGGGGAGCTGTTTTTT. Translating it yields CASSLSQSTGELFF.

V and J are TRBV7-8 and TRBJ1-5, with D possibly being TRBD1 (5 bases). There are 14 residues in the CDR3. Trimming cost V 4 bases and J 2 bases, with 9 bases left between them. Germline assignment: CDR1 SGHVS and CDR2 FQNEAQ. The CDR3 sequence is CASSSGGGNQPQHF. The CDR3 DNA reads TGTGCCAGCAGCTCCGGGGGAGGCAATCAGCCCCAGCATTTT.

This chain links TRBV29-1 with TRBJ2-1, with a tentative D call TRBD1 (5 bases). V lost 2 bases and J lost 5, with 16 bases in between. CDR1 and CDR2 from the germline V gene are SQVTM and ANQGSEA. The CDR3 spans 15 residues. The CDR3 DNA follows: TGCAGCGTTGAACCCCGAAGAGACAGAAACAATGAGCAGTTCTTC. This gives the protein CSVEPRRDRNNEQFF.

Only a few counts were recorded for this clone. The genes are TRBV5-1 and TRBJ1-2, with TRBD1 identical over 8 bases. The CDR3 sequence is 14 residues long. The germline V gene has CDR1 SGHRS and CDR2 YFSETQ. Trimming cost V 4 bases and J 8 bases; bases outside gene matches: 10. CDR3 DNA sequence: TGCGCCAGCAGCACCCCAGCAGGGGGCGACGGCTACACCTTC. It codes for CASSTPAGGDGYTF.

This clone has just one count. This chain joins TRBV6-5 and TRBJ2-6; the match to TRBD1 covers 8 bases. CDR1 is MNHEY and CDR2 is SVGAGI in the germline V gene. V trimming: 2 bases; J trimming: 4 bases; junction bases outside the gene matches: 4. This CDR3 has 16 amino acids. CDR3 sequence reads: CASSYPGQAGANVLTF. DNA for the CDR3: TGTGCCAGCAGTTACCCGGGACAGGCGGGGGCCAACGTCCTGACTTTC.

The genes are TRBV7-2 and TRBJ2-1, with TRBD2 matching over 7 bases. Per the germline V gene, CDR1 is SGHTA and CDR2 is FQGNSA. CDR3 length: 15 amino acids. V shed 4 bases, J shed 5 bases, and the junction held 8 bases outside the gene matches. CDR3 in DNA: TGTGCCAGCAGCTCGACCTGGGCGGGGGACAATGAGCAGTTCTTC. Translated: CASSSTWAGDNEQFF.

The CDR3 sequence is CASSRGVNTEAFF. The DNA of the CDR3 is TGTGCCAGCAGTCGCGGGGTGAACACTGAAGCTTTCTTT. The V and J genes are TRBV6-5 and TRBJ1-1; D call uncertain. Trimming left V 5 bases short and J 0 bases short, with 7 bases between. Germline V CDR1 and CDR2: MNHEY, SVGAGI. This CDR3 has 13 residues.

The rearrangement links TRBV9 to TRBJ1-3; 9 nucleotides line up with TRBD1. The CDR3 contains 14 residues. Germline loops: CDR1 SGDLS, CDR2 YYNGEE. V shed 3 bases and J 5 bases; nucleotides not matched to a gene: 3. The CDR3 DNA is TGTGCCAGCAGCGGGACAGGGGCCAGAAACACCATATATTTT. Its protein product is CASSGTGARNTIYF.